This TCR beta chain originates from a study of T-cell memory formation after mild COVID-19. The CDR3 covers 17 residues. Germline V CDR1 and CDR2: SGHTA, FQGNSA. V gave up 5 bases and J gave up 1 base; unmatched junction bases: 12. TCRdb reprocessed the 5' RACE reads with MiXCR, giving one entry per CDR3 protein. Here the sample spans just under 150,000 distinct CDR3 sequences, about 5.5% being singletons. The chain has TRBV7-2 and TRBJ1-1; TRBD1 matches at 8 bases. This TCR derives from an adult woman who had mild COVID-19 (a few samples of this study predate the infection). Cell type and time point are not known. Sequencing was done on a sample of PBMCs or a T cell subset sorted from them (not recorded which). The CDR3 is CASSTTGVVISNTEAFF. The CDR3 DNA follows: TGTGCCAGCAGCACGACAGGGGTAGTTATATCGAACACTGAAGCTTTCTTT.